The rows below give T cell receptor beta chains drawn from one sample of a study of monozygotic twins with inflammatory bowel disease. No DNA is given; TCRdb re-called the 5' RACE reads and lists each CDR3 protein once. The sample data list around 210,000 distinct CDR3 sequences. The sample consisted of blood. The receptors shown here come from a human donor with ulcerative colitis or Crohn's disease, or a healthy co-twin of an affected twin (not recorded which). CDR3s include the opening cysteine and the closing phenylalanine or tryptophan. Part of the rows lack a size; the others show once, few, many or a class for expanded clones.

J gene	clone size	V gene	CDR3 length	CDR3 protein
TRBJ2-1	NA	TRBV12-3/TRBV12-4	13	CASSLLGLGEQFF
TRBJ2-1	NA	TRBV3-1	15	CASSPQHGGSNEQFF
TRBJ2-7	NA	TRBV4-2	16	CASSQEGAGASYEQYF
TRBJ2-2	NA	TRBV4-3	16	CASSQELNLNTGELFF
TRBJ1-5	NA	TRBV5-1	14	CASSLGTADQPQHF
TRBJ2-1	NA	TRBV30	15	CAWTPDFLTYNEQFF
TRBJ2-7	NA	TRBV20-1	11	CSAGGFYEQYF
TRBJ2-7	NA	TRBV20-1	13	CSASEDSTYEQYF
TRBJ2-3	NA	TRBV6-2/TRBV6-3	15	CASSYSNPGGYTQYF
TRBJ1-1	NA	TRBV2	14	CATQRGTGNTEAFF
TRBJ2-7	NA	TRBV25-1	11	CASDRGYEQYF
TRBJ1-5	NA	TRBV6-5	17	CASSYSGRTPGRQPQHF
TRBJ1-1	NA	TRBV19	15	CATSGEGNVNTEAFF
TRBJ2-4	NA	TRBV7-2	13	CASSLRSAGIQYF
TRBJ2-1	NA	TRBV6-5	15	CASSSTSGPYNDQFF
TRBJ2-7	NA	TRBV7-9	14	CASSLAISRDEQYF
TRBJ2-4	NA	TRBV18	14	CASYDGLAKNMQYF
TRBJ2-1	NA	TRBV4-3	16	CASSHLSVSSCNEQFF
TRBJ2-1	NA	TRBV7-6	15	CASSLRRTGLNEQFF
TRBJ1-1	NA	TRBV3-1	14	CASSQDQETLVAFF
TRBJ2-1	medium-sized	TRBV5-4	16	CASSFVGRATYNEQFF
TRBJ1-6	NA	TRBV6-1	20	CASSEYPGPHTDPLNSPLHF
TRBJ2-4	NA	TRBV4-3	15	CASSQDAGRGNIQYF
TRBJ1-1	NA	TRBV27	14	CASRSGTPNTEAFF
TRBJ2-7	NA	TRBV4-1	16	CASSQVTGAAPYEQYF
TRBJ1-4	NA	TRBV7-9	14	CASSSGRPREKLFF